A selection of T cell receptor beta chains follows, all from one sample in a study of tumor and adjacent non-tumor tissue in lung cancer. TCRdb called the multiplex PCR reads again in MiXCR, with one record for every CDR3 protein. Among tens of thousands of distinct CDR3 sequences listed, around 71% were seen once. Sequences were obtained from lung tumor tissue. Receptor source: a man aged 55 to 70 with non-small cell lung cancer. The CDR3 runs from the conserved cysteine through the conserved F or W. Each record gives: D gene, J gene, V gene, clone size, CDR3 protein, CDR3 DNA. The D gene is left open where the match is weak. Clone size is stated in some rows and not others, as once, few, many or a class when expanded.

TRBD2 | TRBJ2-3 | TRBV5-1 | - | CASSLGSSGSTDTQYF | TGCGCCAGCAGCTTGGGGAGTAGCGGGTCCACAGATACGCAGTATTTT
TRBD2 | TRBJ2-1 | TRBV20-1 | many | CSARAPGLQRANEQFF | TGCAGTGCTAGAGCCCCGGGACTACAGAGGGCCAATGAGCAGTTCTTC
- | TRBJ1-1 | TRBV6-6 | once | CVSSYTPRTEAFF | TGTGTCAGCAGTTACACCCCACGGACTGAAGCTTTCTTT
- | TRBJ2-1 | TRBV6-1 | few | CASSYRGNEQLF | TGTGCCAGCAGTTACCGGGGGAATGAGCAGTTATTC
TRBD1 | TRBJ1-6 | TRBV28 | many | CASSRDSFSSYNSPLHF | TGTGCCAGCAGTCGGGACAGCTTTAGCTCCTATAATTCACCCCTCCACTTT
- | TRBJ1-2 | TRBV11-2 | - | CTSSLSRKTGYTF | TGTACTAGCAGCTTATCGAGAAAAACAGGCTACACCTTC
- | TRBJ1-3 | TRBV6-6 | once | CTSSGGGTMYF | TGTACCAGCAGTGGGGGGGGCACCATGTATTTT
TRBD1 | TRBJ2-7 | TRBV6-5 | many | CASGGRYEQYF | TGTGCCTCAGGGGGCAGATACGAGCAGTACTTC
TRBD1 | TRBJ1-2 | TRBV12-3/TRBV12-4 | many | CASSFRGTGAGYTF | TGTGCCAGCAGTTTCCGAGGGACAGGGGCTGGCTACACCTTC
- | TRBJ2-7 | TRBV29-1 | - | CSVENQGLERYF | TGCAGCGTTGAAAATCAAGGGCTCGAGCGGTACTTC
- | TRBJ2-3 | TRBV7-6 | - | CASSRTSTVGQYF | TGTGCCAGCAGCCGGACTTCCACAGTTGGGCAGTATTTT
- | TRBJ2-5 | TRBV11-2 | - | CASSPPVQGVRRETQYF | TGTGCCAGCAGCCCCCCCGTGCAGGGTGTAAGAAGGGAGACCCAATACTTC
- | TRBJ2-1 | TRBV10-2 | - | CASSEPPLVHGQFF | TGCGCCAGCAGTGAGCCTCCACTAGTACATGGGCAGTTCTTC
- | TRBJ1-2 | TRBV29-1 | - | CSGSEGGYGCTF | -
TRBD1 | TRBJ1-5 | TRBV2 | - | CASSEAGQGGQHQHF | TGTGCCAGCAGTGAAGCTGGACAGGGGGGACAGCACCAGCATTTT
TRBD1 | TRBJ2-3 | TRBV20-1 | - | CSARDGTGGNQPQYF | TGCAGTGCTAGAGATGGGACAGGTGGCAATCAGCCCCAGTATTTT
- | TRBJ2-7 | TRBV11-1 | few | CASSSPSGAHEQYF | TGTGCTAGCAGCTCTCCCAGCGGCGCCCACGAGCAGTACTTC
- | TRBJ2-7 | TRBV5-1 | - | CTSSPDPATYEQYF | TGCACCAGCAGCCCTGATCCAGCCACCTACGAGCAGTACTTC
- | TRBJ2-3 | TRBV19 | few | CASKPQGNTDTQYF | TGTGCCAGTAAACCCCAGGGCAACACAGATACGCAGTATTTT
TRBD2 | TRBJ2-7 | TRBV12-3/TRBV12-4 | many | CASSTSGRAGEQYF | TGTGCCAGCAGCACGAGTGGGAGAGCGGGGGAGCAGTACTTC
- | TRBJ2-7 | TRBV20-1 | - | CNARRGPAYEQCF | TGCAATGCTAGGAGGGGCCCTGCCTACGAGCAGTGCTTC
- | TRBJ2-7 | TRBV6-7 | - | CASNYSRAYEQYF | TGTGCAAGCAATTACTCGCGGGCCTACGAGCAGTACTTC
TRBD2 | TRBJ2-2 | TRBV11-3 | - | CTSSLGGRRDTTGELFF | TGTACTAGCAGCTTGGGCGGGAGACGAGACACCACCGGGGAGCTGTTTTTT
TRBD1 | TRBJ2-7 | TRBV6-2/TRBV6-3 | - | CASRGTGGGSYDQYF | TGTGCCAGCAGAGGAACAGGGGGCGGTTCCTACGACCAGTACTTC
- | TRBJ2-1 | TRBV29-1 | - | CSVEGSHNSYNTHFF | TGCAGCGTTGAGGGTAGTCACAACTCCTACAATACGCATTTCTTC
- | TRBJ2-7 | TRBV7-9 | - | CASSYVRANNNEQYF | TGTGCCAGCAGTTACGTGCGGGCCAACAACAATGAGCAGTACTTC
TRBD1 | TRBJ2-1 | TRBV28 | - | CASRDLGQASPYNGQFF | TGTGCCAGCAGAGATCTCGGACAGGCCTCACCTTACAATGGGCAGTTCTTC
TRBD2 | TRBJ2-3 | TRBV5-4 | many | CASKHGASGGVGTDTQYF | TGTGCCAGCAAGCATGGGGCTAGCGGGGGAGTTGGCACAGATACGCAGTATTTT
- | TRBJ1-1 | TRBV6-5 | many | CASGREQAFF | TGTGCCAGCGGAAGAGAGCAAGCTTTCTTT
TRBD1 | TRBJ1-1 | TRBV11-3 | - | CASTTGQGFGYTEAFF | TGTGCCAGCACGACGGGACAGGGGTTTGGGTACACTGAGGCTTTCTTT
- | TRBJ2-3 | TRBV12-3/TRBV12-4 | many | CASSLLDTQYF | TGTGCCAGCAGTTTGCTAGATACGCAGTATTTT
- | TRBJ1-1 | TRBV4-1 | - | CASSHLHENTEAFF | TGCGCCAGCAGCCACCTCCATGAGAACACTGAAGCTTTCTTT
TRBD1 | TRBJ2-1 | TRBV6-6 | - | CASSVTGGNNEQFF | TGTGCTTCATCCGTGACAGGGGGTAACAATGAACAGTTCTTC
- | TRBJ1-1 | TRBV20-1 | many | CSADDIHEAFF | TGCAGTGCTGATGACATCCATGAAGCTTTCTTT
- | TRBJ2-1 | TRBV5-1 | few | CASSLRDTRVSYNEQFF | TGCGCCAGCAGCCTCCGGGACACCCGGGTCTCCTACAATGAGCAGTTCTTC
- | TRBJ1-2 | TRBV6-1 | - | CACSMTRGDYGYTF | TGTGCCTGCAGCATGACAAGGGGTGACTATGGCTACACCTTC
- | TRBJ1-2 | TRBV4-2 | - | CASSQEAEGQWYGYTF | TGTGCAAGCAGCCAAGAAGCCGAGGGGCAGTGGTATGGCTACACCTTC
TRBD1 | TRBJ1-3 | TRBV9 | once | CASSPGQLSPGYTIYF | TGTGCCAGCAGCCCGGGACAGTTAAGCCCTGGATACACCATATATTTT
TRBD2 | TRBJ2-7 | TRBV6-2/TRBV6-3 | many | CASSSPVAGRNEQYF | TGTGCCAGCAGTTCCCCAGTAGCGGGACGGAACGAGCAGTACTTC
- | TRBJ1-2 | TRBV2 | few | CASIRPNYGYTF | TGTGCCAGCATTCGGCCTAACTATGGCTACACCTTC
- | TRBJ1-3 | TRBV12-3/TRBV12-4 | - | CASSSVDGNSIYF | TGTGCCAGCAGTTCCGTGGATGGAAACAGCATATATTTT
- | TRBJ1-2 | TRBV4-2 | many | CASSLRSGGDYGYTF | TGTGCCAGCAGCCTTCGCAGCGGAGGGGACTATGGCTACACCTTC
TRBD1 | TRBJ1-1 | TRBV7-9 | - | CASSDNVLTGGTEASF | TGTGCCAGCAGCGACAACGTACTGACAGGGGGCACTGAAGCTTCCTTT
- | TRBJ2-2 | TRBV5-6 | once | CASRNRVPNTGELYF | TGTGCCAGCAGAAACAGGGTGCCGAACACCGGGGAGTTGTATTTT
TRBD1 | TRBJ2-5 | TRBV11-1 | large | CASSSGQGQETQYF | TGTGCCAGCAGCTCCGGACAGGGCCAAGAGACCCAGTACTTC
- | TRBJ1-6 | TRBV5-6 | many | CASSLGTGNYNSPLHF | TGTGCCAGCAGCTTAGGAACAGGGAACTATAATTCACCCCTCCACTTT
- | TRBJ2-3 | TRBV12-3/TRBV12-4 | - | CASNYGTFVASTDTRYF | TGTGCCAGCAATTACGGGACTTTTGTGGCTAGCACCGATACGCGGTATTTT
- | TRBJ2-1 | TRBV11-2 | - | CVSRPPRRSSYNERFF | TGTGTCAGCCGCCCCCCCCGGAGGAGCTCCTACAATGAGCGGTTCTTC
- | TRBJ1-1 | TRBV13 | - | CASSLKGVNAEAFF | TGTGCCAGCAGCCTAAAGGGCGTGAACGCTGAAGCTTTCTTT
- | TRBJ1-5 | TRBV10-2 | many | CASSEGSTNQPQHF | TGCGCCAGCAGTGAGGGCTCGACTAATCAGCCCCAGCATTTT
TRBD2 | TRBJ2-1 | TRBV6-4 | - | CASSELTSYGEQLF | TGTGCCAGCAGTGAATTGACTAGCTACGGTGAGCAGTTATTC
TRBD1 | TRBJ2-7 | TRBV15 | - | CATSTRTGDEQYF | TGTGCCACCAGCACAAGGACAGGGGACGAGCAGTACTTC
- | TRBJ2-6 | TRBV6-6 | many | CASSSVLVEAGANVLTF | TGTGCCAGCAGTTCGGTCCTCGTCGAGGCCGGGGCCAACGTCCTGACTTTC
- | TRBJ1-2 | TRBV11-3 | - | CASSSGVPNYGYAF | TGTGCCAGCAGCTCCGGTGTACCTAACTATGGCTACGCCTTC
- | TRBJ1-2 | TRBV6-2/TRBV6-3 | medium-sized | CASSSSFLDRGYTF | TGTGCCAGCAGTTCCTCCTTTCTTGACAGAGGCTACACCTTC
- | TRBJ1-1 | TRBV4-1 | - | CASSQDLQRITEAFF | TGTGCCAGCAGCCAAGACCTACAGAGAATTACTGAAGCTTTCTTT
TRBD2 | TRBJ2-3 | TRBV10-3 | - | CVISLGSGGRDTHYF | TGTGTCATCAGCCTAGGGAGCGGGGGACGAGATACGCACTATTTT
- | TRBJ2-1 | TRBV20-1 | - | CSTTSSLYNEQFF | TGCAGTACGACTAGTTCACTATACAATGAGCAGTTCTTC
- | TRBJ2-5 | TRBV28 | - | CANSLRRHLQETQYF | TGTGCCAACAGTTTACGCCGGCACTTGCAAGAGACCCAGTACTTC